This T cell receptor beta chain was found in a study of control samples from healthy donors and cancer patients. This table comes from immunoSEQ multiplex PCR, and its TCRdb copy is limited to in-frame clones, with some not included. The sample comprises some 150,000 clones, over 90% of which are singletons, and approximately 0.97% rests with the top ten. The CDR3 extends over 13 amino acids. Trimming pared 3 bases from V and 3 bases from J, leaving 8 bases between. The germline gives CDR1 KGHSH, CDR2 LQKENI. This TCR derives from a woman aged 25-40 years in good health. The chain has TRBV18 and TRBJ2-5; D not certain. Sequenced sample: blood. The CDR3 region is CASSPGQKETQYF. CDR3 coding DNA: TGTGCCAGCTCACCGGGTCAGAAAGAGACCCAGTACTTC.